A selection of T cell receptor beta chains follows, all from one sample in a study of PD-1 blockade in classical Hodgkin lymphoma. TCRdb's table, derived via immunoSEQ multiplex PCR, lists solely in-frame clones and lacks some. Of about 93,000 clones in the sample, roughly 78% were seen once. The sample here was peripheral blood mononuclear cells (PBMCs), taken before the fourth cycle of nivolumab. The source of these receptors is a human donor with classical Hodgkin lymphoma. CDR3s leave out the opening cysteine and the closing phenylalanine or tryptophan.

TRBV27	ASSFLAGVFTGELF
TRBV13	ASSFGLTTPTRSYEQY
TRBV9	ASSVAGEWSQPQH
TRBV2	ASKDDTDTQY
TRBV5-1	ASRGGDREVETEAF
TRBV10-3	AIRDRVNTEAF
TRBV4-1	ASSPGAGTGGTDTQY
TRBV6-6	ASSRGQVTGELF
TRBV7-2	ASRPRENTEAF
TRBV6-1	ASSDRTGMRDIQY
TRBV5-1	ASSLSLGTYEQY
TRBV5-1	ASAGGNTQY
TRBV2	ASSVFRRRVNEKLF
TRBV29-1	SVEAGTSVYEQY
TRBV6-1	ASSEPGDSNQPQH
TRBV27	ASSPGTDTQY
TRBV6-6	ASRADRDWNEQF
TRBV5-4	ASSSPVSDTQY
TRBV15	ATSRRPPLNYEQY
TRBV2	ASSDRRGENIQY
TRBV5-6	ASSLGRTGLWSTEAF
TRBV5-4	ASSPGTGEGYT
TRBV11-1	ASSWGMGSNTEAF
TRBV29-1	SVGGANYEQY
TRBV9	ASSPIAGSYEQY
TRBV28	ASSPGQSRGYEQY
TRBV29-1	SVGASGRSYEQY
TRBV7-3	ASSLVGGLGTEAF
TRBV30	AWSEGAVSTDTQY
TRBV27	ASSFPGVGGTEAF
TRBV28	AILGLASTDTQY
TRBV28	ASSLPQGASGYT
TRBV19	ASSILVNQPQH
TRBV28	ASSLPRGAANTYEQY
TRBV29-1	SVEGGALGNIQY
TRBV4-1	ASSQDTGGYEQY
TRBV2	ASQGGNQETQY
TRBV6-6	ASSSEFRENQPQH
TRBV28	ASAGTSGRSSADTQY
TRBV5-4	ASSLFGAEKLF
TRBV7-6	ASSLMAAAVSGNTIY
TRBV9	ASGGRGPPQH
TRBV19	ASGTGVYEQY
TRBV27	ASSSSGGAGYEQY
TRBV27	ASLVIIGTVGYGYT
TRBV7-9	ASSWESTEAF
TRBV7-9	ASSPRAGGGYEQY
TRBV5-4	ASSVDTTYEQY
TRBV6-4	ASSDSNGSNEQF
TRBV19	ASSTYSFAGDEQF
TRBV6-5	ASRHLAGGSYEQY
TRBV29-1	SVEERNGQGFNHEQF
TRBV5-4	ASSSRTGNIYEQY
TRBV10-3	AISESTKYNEQF
TRBV12-5	ASGKTGTSVYNEQF
TRBV5-1	ASSLVRFGGLLGEQY
TRBV6-6	ASSYLHNYGYT
TRBV6-6	ASSLKADISNYGYT